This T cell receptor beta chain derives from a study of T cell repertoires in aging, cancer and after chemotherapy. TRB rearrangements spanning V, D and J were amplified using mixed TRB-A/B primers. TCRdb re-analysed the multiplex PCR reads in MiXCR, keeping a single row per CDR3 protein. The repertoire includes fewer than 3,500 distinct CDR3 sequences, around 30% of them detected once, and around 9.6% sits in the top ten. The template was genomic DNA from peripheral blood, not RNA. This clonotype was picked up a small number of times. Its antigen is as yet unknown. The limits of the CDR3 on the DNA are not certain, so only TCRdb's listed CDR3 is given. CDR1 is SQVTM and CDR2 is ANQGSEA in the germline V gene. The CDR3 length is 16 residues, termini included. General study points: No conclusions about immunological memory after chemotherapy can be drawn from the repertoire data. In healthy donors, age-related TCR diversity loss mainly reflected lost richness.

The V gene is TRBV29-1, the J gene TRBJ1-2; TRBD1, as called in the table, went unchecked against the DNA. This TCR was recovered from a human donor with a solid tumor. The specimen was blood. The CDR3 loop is CSVEDFGPGDIYGYTF.